This is a list of T cell receptor beta chains from one sample in a study of blood T cell repertoires in COVID-19. Clones were sequenced by immunoSEQ multiplex PCR, and TCRdb holds only the in-frame ones, with some missing. This table holds roughly 120,000 clones, around 70% found once. The sequencing sample was made of peripheral blood. These receptor sequences come from an elderly man with COVID-19, enrolled during active disease. The CDR3 runs from the conserved cysteine through the conserved F or W. The order of the fields is clone size, V gene, J gene, D gene, CDR3 DNA, CDR3 protein. The D gene is left open where the match is weak. Clone sizes are given selectively: once, few, many, or a class where the clone is expanded.

many	TRBV6-5	TRBJ2-7	.	TGTGCCAGCAACCAAGACGGACTCTCCTACGAGCAGTACTTC	CASNQDGLSYEQYF
.	TRBV5-1	TRBJ2-7	.	TGCGCCAGCAGCTTTTCAGGCTACGAGCAGTACTTC	CASSFSGYEQYF
.	TRBV27	TRBJ1-2	.	TGTGCCAGCAGTCTAACAGTCTTCCACAGGGATGGCTACACCTTC	CASSLTVFHRDGYTF
once	TRBV30	TRBJ1-3	TRBD1	TGTGCCTGGCGAGCAGGGGGCTCTGGAAACACCATATATTTT	CAWRAGGSGNTIYF
.	TRBV27	TRBJ1-2	.	TGTGCCAGCAGTTTATCCAGGGCGGCGAGCTACACCTTC	CASSLSRAASYTF
.	TRBV3-1/TRBV3-2	TRBJ2-5	.	TGTGCCAGCAGCCAAGACGGGATACAGACCCAGTACTTC	CASSQDGIQTQYF
few	TRBV7-9	TRBJ2-3	TRBD2	TGTGCCAGCAGCTTAGACCGCAGGACTAGCGGGCACCGCACAGATACGCAGTATTTT	CASSLDRRTSGHRTDTQYF
.	TRBV6-5	TRBJ1-5	.	TGTGCCAGCAGTTACTCGAACGGGTTCGGCAATCAGCCCCAGCATTTT	CASSYSNGFGNQPQHF
.	TRBV4-2	TRBJ2-3	.	TGTGCCAGCAGCCGTCTGTCTAGCAAAGCAGATACGCAGTATTTT	CASSRLSSKADTQYF
.	TRBV12-3/TRBV12-4	TRBJ1-4	.	TGTGCCAGCGGGAGGGAAAAACTGTTTTTT	CASGREKLFF
.	TRBV19	TRBJ2-2	.	TGTGCCAGTAGTATAGATTTATGGGGCGCCGGCGGGGAGCTGTTTTTT	CASSIDLWGAGGELFF
.	TRBV18	TRBJ2-7	TRBD1	TGTGCCAGCTCACCACCGAGGACAGGGATATACGAGCAGTACTTC	CASSPPRTGIYEQYF
.	TRBV9	TRBJ2-7	TRBD2	TGTGCCAACAGCGTATCTGCGGGAGCATCCTACGAGCAGTACTTC	CANSVSAGASYEQYF
.	TRBV2	TRBJ2-7	TRBD1	TGTGCCAGCAGTCCCCCCCACGGGACAGGGCCCTACGAGCAGTACTTC	CASSPPHGTGPYEQYF
.	TRBV28	TRBJ2-7	TRBD2	TGTGCCAGCAGTTCCCTGGGGCTAGCGGCCGCCTCCTACGAGCAGTACTTC	CASSSLGLAAASYEQYF
.	TRBV3-1/TRBV3-2	TRBJ2-3	.	TGTGCCAGCAGCCATGGCACCTTAGGACTTAGCGGATTCACAGATACGCAGTATTTT	CASSHGTLGLSGFTDTQYF
.	TRBV7-2	TRBJ2-7	TRBD2	TGTGCCAGCAGCTTAGATAGCCTAGCGGGATGGGACGAGCAGTACTTC	CASSLDSLAGWDEQYF
few	TRBV14	TRBJ2-5	TRBD2	TGTGCCAGCAGCCAAGATGTGGGACTAGCGGTAGAGACCCAGTACTTC	CASSQDVGLAVETQYF
once	TRBV11-2	TRBJ2-5	TRBD1	TGTGCCAGCAGTTTTTCAGGGGGCCTCTTCCAAGAGACCCAGTACTTC	CASSFSGGLFQETQYF
.	TRBV24-1	TRBJ2-1	TRBD2	TGTGCCACCAGTGAGGCTAGCGGGAGGACAGACAATGAGCAGTTCTTC	CATSEASGRTDNEQFF
.	TRBV28	TRBJ2-1	TRBD1	TGTGCCACCCGGGACAGTCACAATGAGCAGTTCTTC	CATRDSHNEQFF
.	TRBV2	TRBJ1-4	.	TGTGCCAGCGTGAGGCCAGCCGTCGGTAATGAAAAACTGTTTTTT	CASVRPAVGNEKLFF
.	TRBV24-1	TRBJ2-1	TRBD2	TGTGCCACCAGTGCGGCTAGCGGGAGGGGGCTTCCCTACAATGAGCAGTTCTTC	CATSAASGRGLPYNEQFF
few	TRBV6-5	TRBJ2-5	TRBD1	TGTGCCAGCAGTTCAAATCGGGACAGCCTTAAAGAGACCCAGTACTTC	CASSSNRDSLKETQYF
few	TRBV7-9	TRBJ2-7	.	TGTGCCAGCAGCCAGGTGCCCTCCGACAGCGTCTACGAGCAGTACTTC	CASSQVPSDSVYEQYF
.	TRBV2	TRBJ2-7	TRBD1	TGTGCCAGCCGGGACAGGGACTACGAGCAGTACTTC	CASRDRDYEQYF
few	TRBV5-1	TRBJ2-1	TRBD2	TGCGCCAGCAGCTCCGGGATAGCGGGGAATTACAATGAGCAGTTCTTC	CASSSGIAGNYNEQFF
.	TRBV7-3	TRBJ2-1	TRBD2	TGTGCCAGCAGCTCGCGGACTAGCCCAAAATACAATGAGCAGTTCTTC	CASSSRTSPKYNEQFF
few	TRBV4-2	TRBJ2-3	TRBD2	TGTGCCAGCAGCCTGATCCAGCGGGAGGTCAGCACAGATACGCAGTATTTT	CASSLIQREVSTDTQYF
.	TRBV6-6	TRBJ1-5	TRBD1	TGTGCCAGCAGTTCCGGGACAGGGCAGCCCCAGCATTTT	CASSSGTGQPQHF
.	TRBV2	TRBJ1-5	TRBD1	TGTGCCAGCAGTGAGCTCCAGGGGGCGGGTCAGCCCCAGCATTTT	CASSELQGAGQPQHF
.	TRBV28	TRBJ1-5	.	TGTGCCAGCAGCAAGGGACTGTATAGCAATCAGCCCCAGCATTTT	CASSKGLYSNQPQHF
.	TRBV19	TRBJ2-3	TRBD1	TGTGCCAGTAGCCGTGACCGGGACAGGGTCTCCGATACGCAGTATTTT	CASSRDRDRVSDTQYF
.	TRBV28	TRBJ2-3	.	TGTGCCAGCAAAAAGACGGGAGTAGATACGCAGTATTTT	CASKKTGVDTQYF
.	TRBV28	TRBJ1-3	TRBD1	TGTGCCAGCAGTGCGGGACAGGGCTCTGGAAACACCATATATTTT	CASSAGQGSGNTIYF
once	TRBV10-3	TRBJ2-1	TRBD1	TGTGCCATCAGGGGACAGGGGGTCTCCTACAATGAGCAGTTCTTC	CAIRGQGVSYNEQFF
.	TRBV6-5	TRBJ2-1	TRBD2	TGTGCCAGCAATCGAGCGGGAGAAGGTGAGCAGTTCTTC	CASNRAGEGEQFF